The 10 T cell receptor beta chains below were found in one sample sequenced in a study of blood T cell repertoires in COVID-19. TCRdb keeps only in-frame clones here, not all; method: immunoSEQ multiplex PCR. In the table there are roughly 220,000 clones, 84% of which are singletons. The sequencing input was peripheral blood. The source of these receptors is a man aged 30 to 45 with active or convalescent COVID-19.

DNA of the CDR3: TGTGCCTGGAGTCTCCGTCGGAACACTGAAGCTTTCTTT. Protein: CAWSLRRNTEAFF. The chain joins TRBV30 to TRBJ1-1; the D is unclear. V lost 2 bases and J 1 base, leaving 8 bases between the germline ends. The CDR3 sequence is 13 residues long. CDR1 GTSNPN and CDR2 SVGIG come from the germline V gene (reference sequence).

The V call is TRBV20-1, the J call TRBJ2-5, with a tentative D call TRBD1 (6 bases). Trimming took off 5 bases at V and 3 bases at J, with 7 bases between the two ends. This CDR3 has 11 amino acids. Germline V gene lookup returns CDR1 DFQATT and CDR2 SNEGSKA (reference sequence). CDR3 in amino acids: CSARQEETQYF. CDR3 nucleotides: TGCAGTGCTCGACAGGAAGAGACCCAGTACTTC.

V gene TRBV11-3 combines with J gene TRBJ2-3; possible D gene TRBD1, 5 bases. Germline V CDR1 and CDR2: SGHNT, YENEEA. This CDR3 is built from 15 residues. The V end lost 1 base, the J end lost 5 bases, and 13 bases lay between the germline ends. In DNA form, the CDR3 reads TGTGCCAGCAGCTTAGTGGGCCATCAGGGAGATACGCAGTATTTT. It yields the protein CASSLVGHQGDTQYF.

In its sample, this clone was seen once. The chain couples TRBV4-3 to TRBJ2-1; D unclear. This CDR3 has 13 residues. Trimming cost V 1 base and J 6 bases, with 7 bases left between them. The germline gives CDR1 LGHNA, CDR2 YSLEER. CDR3 sequence: CASSQAGGNEQFF. CDR3 sequence (DNA): TGCGCCAGCAGCCAAGCCGGTGGCAATGAGCAGTTCTTC.

This clone was seen a handful of times. The genes are TRBV5-5 and TRBJ1-6, with D uncertain. Germline CDR1 is SGHKS and CDR2 is YYEKEE (reference sequence). V gave up 0 bases and J gave up 1 base, with 17 bases separating them. The CDR3 contains 19 residues. The CDR3 DNA reads as TGTGCCAGCAGCTTGGAGGGAGGGCGCCGCGGGTCCTATAATTCACCCCTCCACTTT. Translating it yields CASSLEGGRRGSYNSPLHF.

The chain carries TRBV11-2 and TRBJ2-4; 8 bases map to TRBD1. Germline values: CDR1 SGHAT, CDR2 FQNNGV. After removal of 4 bases from V and 7 bases from J, the junction contained 12 bases not matched to a gene. The CDR3 runs to 16 residues. CDR3 amino acids: CASSYSSTGESNIQYF. As DNA, the CDR3 is TGTGCCAGCAGCTACAGTTCGACAGGGGAGAGCAACATTCAGTACTTC.

This clone appeared once. The chain couples TRBV5-1 to TRBJ1-4, with D unresolved. This CDR3 comprises 14 residues. Trimming took off 4 bases at V and 0 bases at J, with 7 bases between the two ends. The germline CDR1 and CDR2 sequences are SGHRS and YFSETQ. The CDR3 region has the DNA TGCGCCAGCAGCGCAGCGACAACTAATGAAAAACTGTTTTTT. Its translation: CASSAATTNEKLFF.

The chain links TRBV28 to TRBJ1-4; perhaps TRBD1 as D (6 bases). The germline gives CDR1 MDHEN, CDR2 SYDVKM. The CDR3 sequence is 17 residues long. Trimming left V 6 bases short and J 0 bases short, with 17 bases between. In nucleotides, the CDR3 is TGTGCCAGCAGCGCCGCGTGGGACACCTCAACTAATGAAAAACTGTTTTTT. Translating it yields CASSAAWDTSTNEKLFF. Full variable domain (outside the CDR3, taken from reference TRBV28 and TRBJ1-4): DVKVTQSSRYLVKRTGEKVFLECVQDMDHENMFWYRQDPGLGLRLIYFSYDVKMKEKGDIPEGYSVSREKKERFSLILESASTNQTSMYLCASSAAWDTSTNEKLFFGSGTQLSVL.

The gene calls are TRBV6-2 or TRBV6-3 and TRBJ1-5; D is perhaps TRBD1 (5 bases). The germline V gene has CDR1 MNHEY and CDR2 SVGEGT. Deletions cut 5 bases from V and 2 bases from J, with 13 bases between. The CDR3 has 15 amino acids. The CDR3 here is CASSNGGMGNQPQHF. The CDR3 nucleotides read TGTGCCAGCAGTAACGGGGGGATGGGCAATCAGCCCCAGCATTTT.

This chain links TRBV4-3 with TRBJ1-4; no firm D call. The CDR3 spans 16 residues. CDR1 is LGHNA, CDR2 YSLEER, per germline. V lost 0 bases and J lost 3, with 11 bases in between. In DNA form, the CDR3 reads TGCGCCAGCAGCCAAGATAGAGCAGGTTCTAATGAAAAACTGTTTTTT. Translation gives CASSQDRAGSNEKLFF.